This T cell receptor (beta chain) was documented in a study of human T cells and chemical hapten exposure. Time point described: patch test 3, about 24 weeks after DPC sensitization. Treatment of the sample: therapeutic diphenylcyclopropenone sensitization with weekly scalp DPC. This clonotype was seen ten or more times. TCRdb recomputed calls from the RACE reads with MiXCR, one row per CDR3 protein. The table lists around 150,000 distinct CDR3 sequences, around 30% of them singletons. The V gene's germline CDR1 is SGHTA and CDR2 FQGTGA. This CDR3 contains 14 residues. V lost 6 bases, J lost 2 bases, and 11 bases lay in between.

The TCR sequence derives from a woman between 18 and 29 years old with alopecia areata. Some clones in this sample may be carry-over from other donors' samples. The sample here was whole blood, taken in connection with sensitization to the hapten diphenylcyclopropenone (DPC). The chain is built from TRBV7-3 and TRBJ1-5, with D possibly matching TRBD1 (5 bases). The CDR3 is CASRPRGGNQPQHF. DNA of the CDR3: TGTGCCAGCAGACCTAGGGGAGGCAATCAGCCCCAGCATTTT.